These 9 T cell receptor beta chains were sequenced from one sample in a study of T cells in Graves' hyperthyroidism and ophthalmopathy. TCR beta CDR3 regions were amplified from RNA. During a first-round RT-PCR of the TCR CDR3, the HTBI primer set was used. A single record per CDR3 protein comes from TCRdb applying MiXCR to the multiplex PCR reads. The sample carries about 420,000 distinct CDR3 sequences, around 13% recorded once. Source material: blood. The receptor set was obtained from a young woman with Graves' hyperthyroidism.

This clonotype turned up a few times. The chain joins TRBV9 to TRBJ2-1, with TRBD2 as a possible D gene (5 bases). The length of the CDR3 is 12 residues. CDR1 SGDLS and CDR2 YYNGEE come from the germline V gene. V was pared by 0 bases and J by 7 bases, with 5 bases between. CDR3 amino acids: CASSVGENEQFF. Written as DNA, the CDR3 is TGTGCCAGCAGCGTAGGGGAGAATGAGCAGTTCTTC.

There are a few counts of this clonotype. The rearrangement uses TRBV30 and TRBJ1-2; 9 positions match TRBD1. This CDR3 spans 13 amino acids. The V segment lost 4 bases and the J segment 5 bases; nucleotides outside the gene matches: 5. The germline V gene encodes CDR1 GTSNPN and CDR2 SVGIG (reference sequence). The CDR3 region is CAWKGQGWYGYTF. CDR3 nucleotide sequence: TGTGCCTGGAAAGGACAGGGGTGGTATGGCTACACCTTC.

This clonotype was recorded many times. The chain uses TRBV28 and TRBJ1-1; D unresolved. Germline CDR1 reads MDHEN; CDR2 reads SYDVKM. Trimming cost V 3 bases and J 8 bases, with 13 bases left between them. This CDR3 region has 13 residues. This chain's CDR3 is CASSLGRVPEAFF. For the CDR3, the DNA is TGTGCCAGCAGTTTGGGCCGAGTACCAGAAGCTTTCTTT.

Worth noting for this clonotype: This may be a read error, as it is one base from a much larger clone. The genes are TRBV29-1 and TRBJ2-3, with D unclear. The CDR3 is 17 amino acids. Trimming removed 4 bases from V and 2 bases from J, with 22 bases in between. CDR1 and CDR2 from the germline V gene are SQVTM and ANQGSEA. The CDR3 nucleotides are TGCAGCGTTGTGCCGGCGGAGCAGAGCCAGTTCACAGATACGCAGTATTTT. Protein sequence: CSVVPAEQSQFTDTQYF.

This clonotype showed up many times. The CDR3 loop is CASSYPHSSGEQFF. The CDR3 region has the DNA TGTGCCAGCAGTTACCCTCATTCTAGCGGCGAGCAGTTCTTC. The V gene is TRBV6-2 or TRBV6-3, the J gene TRBJ2-1; 7 bases line up with TRBD2. The CDR3 runs to 14 residues. With 2 bases clipped from V and 10 bases from J, the junction kept 8 bases outside the gene matches. Germline loops: CDR1 MNHEY, CDR2 SVGEGT.

This clonotype showed up many times. The J gene is TRBJ2-2, the V gene TRBV12-3 or TRBV12-4, with D perhaps assigned TRBD1 or TRBD2 (5 bases each). The germline V and J ends were trimmed by 6 bases and 0 bases, with 11 bases remaining between them. The CDR3 length is 15 residues. DNA for the CDR3: TGTGCCAGCAGCCTAGCAGGGCCGAACACCGGGGAGCTGTTTTTT. Translating it yields CASSLAGPNTGELFF.

This clonotype appeared many times. V is TRBV5-1 and J is TRBJ2-7, with TRBD1 matching 7 bases. J was trimmed by 4 bases and V by 4 bases; bases with no gene match: 2. The CDR3 loop spans 12 amino acids. CDR1 SGHRS and CDR2 YFSETQ come from the germline V gene. In nucleotides, the CDR3 is TGCGCCAGCAGCGGGACAGATTACGAGCAGTACTTC. Encoded protein: CASSGTDYEQYF.

Only a few counts were recorded for this clonotype. The chain joins TRBV20-1 to TRBJ1-1, with TRBD1 matching 9 bases. Germline trimming cut 5 bases from V and 10 bases from J; bases unmatched to any gene: 11. Germline V gene sequence: CDR1 DFQATT, CDR2 SNEGSKA (reference sequence). This CDR3 is 13 amino acids long. The CDR3 bases are TGCAGTGCTCCTACAGGGGGCAGGATCGTAGCTTTCTTT. Translated: CSAPTGGRIVAFF.

V is TRBV6-1 and J is TRBJ1-2, with TRBD1 identical over 7 bases. This CDR3 is built from 11 residues. Unmatched junction bases numbered 1, after V lost 9 bases and J lost 3 bases. Germline assignment: CDR1 MNHNS and CDR2 SASEGT. The CDR3 bases are TGTGCCAGTACAGGGGACTATGGCTACACCTTC. Translated: CASTGDYGYTF.